These 28 T cell receptor beta chains originate from one sample sequenced in a study of cytomegalovirus exposure and HLA in healthy donors. PCR used 60 Vbeta primers and 13 Jbeta primers. This table comes from immunoSEQ multiplex PCR, and its TCRdb copy is limited to in-frame clones, with some not included. Of 99,000 or so clones in the sample, about 80% are singletons; the top ten hold less than 2.5%. The sample was PBMCs. The receptor source for this set is a man aged 25-40 years in good health and CMV-seronegative.

The chain joins TRBV7-9 to TRBJ2-3; TRBD1 agrees at 9 bases. Germline V CDR1 and CDR2: SEHNR, FQNEAQ (reference sequence). CDR3 size: 19 residues. V dropped 0 bases and J dropped 1; count of bases not matched to a gene: 11. CDR3 in DNA: TGTGCCAGCAGCTTAGCGTCCTTAAGGACAGGGGACCGCACAGATACGCAGTATTTT. Protein product: CASSLASLRTGDRTDTQYF.

V usage is TRBV6-5 and J usage is TRBJ2-1; possible D gene TRBD2, 6 bases. Germline V gene lookup returns CDR1 MNHEY and CDR2 SVGAGI. Trimming removed 10 bases at V and 0 bases at J, with 7 bases between. This CDR3 has 12 amino acids. DNA for the CDR3: TGTGCCACCGGGAGCTCCTACAATGAGCAGTTCTTC. It encodes CATGSSYNEQFF.

The rearrangement joins TRBV4-2 to TRBJ1-2; D gene uncertain. V shed 1 base and J shed 8 bases, with 20 bases lying between them. Germline V lookup: CDR1 LGHNA, CDR2 YNFKEQ. The CDR3 is 16 amino acids. The CDR3 nucleotides are TGTGCCAGCAGCCAAGGTAAACCCCAACTCCGATGGGGCTACACCTTC. It yields the protein CASSQGKPQLRWGYTF.

There are a few counts of this clone. This chain connects TRBV6-1 to TRBJ1-5; possibly TRBD1 for D (6 bases). The CDR3 loop spans 14 amino acids. Per germline, CDR1 MNHNS and CDR2 SASEGT. V was clipped by 8 bases and J by 1 base, with 12 bases between them. CDR3: CASRQGISNQPQHF. The CDR3 DNA sequence: TGTGCCAGCCGGCAGGGGATAAGCAATCAGCCCCAGCATTTT.

The chain couples TRBV5-6 to TRBJ1-1; a weak D match, TRBD1 (5 bases). With 0 bases removed from V and 5 bases from J, the gap between germline ends came to 14 bases. Germline CDR1 reads SGHDT; CDR2 reads YYEEEE. The CDR3 is 15 amino acids. The CDR3 DNA is TGTGCCAGCAGCTTGGTCGGGGGGATGGAGACTGAAGCTTTCTTT. Its translation: CASSLVGGMETEAFF.

A few counts support this clone. This chain joins TRBV9 and TRBJ2-4, with D possibly being TRBD2 (6 bases). The CDR3 contains 15 residues. V was clipped by 4 bases and J by 0 bases, with 11 bases between them. CDR1 is SGDLS, CDR2 YYNGEE, per germline. This chain's CDR3 is CASSLAGLAKNIQYF. The DNA of the CDR3 is TGTGCCAGCAGCCTCGCGGGGCTAGCCAAAAACATTCAGTACTTC.

The rearrangement joins TRBV7-6 to TRBJ2-2; D may be TRBD2 (5 bases). V gave up 5 bases and J gave up 1 base, with 14 bases separating them. Looked up from germline, CDR1 is SGHVS and CDR2 is FNYEAQ. The CDR3 is made up of 16 amino acids. CDR3 nucleotides: TGTGCCAGCAGCCCCCGCGGCCGGGAGAACACCGGGGAGCTGTTTTTT. Translating it yields CASSPRGRENTGELFF.

This clone was observed a handful of times. CDR3: CASSPLRGRQLFF. CDR3 nucleotide sequence: TGTGCCAGCAGCCCCCTTCGCGGGCGGCAACTGTTTTTT. This chain links TRBV7-2 with TRBJ1-4; D unresolved. Germline loops: CDR1 SGHTA, CDR2 FQGNSA. V lost 5 bases and J lost 12, with 16 bases in between. This CDR3 is 13 amino acids long. Filled out from reference TRBV7-2 and TRBJ1-4, the complete variable domain reads GAGVSQSPSNKVTEKGKDVELRCDPISGHTALYWYRQSLGQGLEFLIYFQGNSAPDKSGLPSDRFSAERTGGSVSTLTIQRTQQEDSAVYLCASSPLRGRQLFFGSGTQLSVL.

The rearrangement joins TRBV2 to TRBJ1-5, with 9 bases aligning to TRBD1. The germline gives CDR1 SNHLY, CDR2 FYNNEI. The CDR3 is 15 amino acids. The J segment lost 4 bases and the V segment lost 8 bases, leaving 9 bases of the junction unmatched. The CDR3 DNA reads TGTGCCAGCGGCGAGTCCGGGACAGGGAATCAGCCCCAGCATTTT. Translation: CASGESGTGNQPQHF.

The chain couples TRBV4-1 to TRBJ2-7; 7 bases are a match to TRBD1. The germline V gene encodes CDR1 MGHRA and CDR2 YSYEKL. The CDR3 sequence is 15 residues long. After removal of 4 bases from V and 3 bases from J, the junction contained 9 bases not matched to a gene. Here the CDR3 DNA reads TGCGCCAGCAGCCGGGTTACAGGGGCGGACTACGAGCAGTACTTC. Translating it yields CASSRVTGADYEQYF.

The V gene is TRBV7-2, the J gene TRBJ2-2; 8 nucleotides agree with TRBD2. The CDR3 has 15 residues. Germline V lookup: CDR1 SGHTA, CDR2 FQGNSA. Trimming removed 5 bases from V and 5 bases from J; junction bases left unmatched: 7. The CDR3: CASSNALAGTGELFF. CDR3 in DNA: TGTGCCAGCAGCAACGCCTTAGCGGGAACCGGGGAGCTGTTTTTT.

In its sample, this clone was seen once. The chain employs TRBV10-1 and TRBJ1-4, with 8 bases matching TRBD1. The V gene's germline CDR1 is WNHNN and CDR2 SYGVQD (reference sequence). The trim removed 5 bases at V and 3 bases at J, leaving 2 bases unmatched. This CDR3 contains 14 residues. CDR3 sequence (DNA): TGCGCCAGCAGTTGGACAGGGTCTAATGAAAAACTGTTTTTT. Translated: CASSWTGSNEKLFF.

In regard to this clone: Compared with germline, one end of the junction differs, possibly owing to a read error. The V gene is TRBV7-9, the J gene TRBJ1-2, with D hard to call. In germline, CDR1 is SEHNR, CDR2 FQNEAQ (reference sequence). The CDR3 has 13 amino acids. Written as DNA, the CDR3 is TGTTCCAGCAGATCCGGACTGAGCTCAGGCTACACCTTC. This sequence encodes CSSRSGLSSGYTF.

V usage is TRBV7-2 and J usage is TRBJ1-2, with 9 nucleotides matching TRBD1. This CDR3 comprises 14 residues. V trimming: 4 bases; J trimming: 8 bases; junction bases outside the gene matches: 8. CDR1 and CDR2 from the germline V gene are SGHTA and FQGNSA. CDR3 amino acids: CASSSTGGGGGYTF. CDR3 DNA: TGTGCCAGCAGCTCAACAGGGGGCGGGGGGGGCTACACCTTC.

In its sample, this clone was seen a few times. The CDR3 bases are TGTGCCAGCAGTTACGAGGGAGGTGGTGAAAAACTGTTTTTT. Translated, it gives CASSYEGGGEKLFF. The rearrangement links TRBV6-5 to TRBJ1-4, with unresolved D. This CDR3 region has 14 residues. Germline assignment: CDR1 MNHEY and CDR2 SVGAGI. Between the trimmed V and J ends, which lost 2 bases and 7 bases, there was a span of 11 bases.

In its sample, this clone was seen a few times. This chain connects TRBV7-2 to TRBJ2-5; TRBD2 matches at 10 bases. The CDR3 length is 15 residues. V was clipped by 5 bases and J by 4 bases; unmatched bases: 7. Germline assignment: CDR1 SGHTA and CDR2 FQGNSA. The DNA of the CDR3 is TGTGCCAGCAGCCCGGAGCGGGGGGGCAGAGAGACCCAGTACTTC. It encodes CASSPERGGRETQYF. The variable domain in full, completed from reference TRBV7-2 and TRBJ2-5, reads GAGVSQSPSNKVTEKGKDVELRCDPISGHTALYWYRQSLGQGLEFLIYFQGNSAPDKSGLPSDRFSAERTGGSVSTLTIQRTQQEDSAVYLCASSPERGGRETQYFGPGTRLLVL.

The rearrangement links TRBV10-1 to TRBJ2-7; weak D call: TRBD2 (5 bases). The germline V and J ends were trimmed by 3 bases and 3 bases, with 12 bases remaining between them. CDR3 length: 14 residues. Per germline, CDR1 WNHNN and CDR2 SYGVQD (reference sequence). CDR3 sequence reads: CASSEGGPGYEQYF. The CDR3 DNA reads as TGCGCCAGCAGTGAAGGAGGACCGGGCTACGAGCAGTACTTC.

This chain uses TRBV4-2 with TRBJ2-7; no clear D. The CDR3 sequence is 15 residues long. Trimming shortened V by 0 bases and J by 3 bases, and 12 bases separated the two germline ends. Looked up from germline, CDR1 is LGHNA and CDR2 is YNFKEQ. The DNA of the CDR3 is TGTGCCAGCAGCCAAGAATACCGGGTCCGCTACGAGCAGTACTTC. As protein: CASSQEYRVRYEQYF.

The V and J genes are TRBV25-1 and TRBJ2-3; 10 positions agree with TRBD1. Germline CDR1 is MGHDK and CDR2 is SYGVNS. J lost 6 bases, V lost 6 bases, and 15 bases had no gene match. The CDR3 covers 17 residues. The CDR3 sequence: CASSAKPGTGEMDTQYF. The CDR3 nucleotides read TGTGCCAGCAGCGCTAAGCCCGGGACAGGGGAAATGGATACGCAGTATTTT.

V is TRBV9 and J is TRBJ2-1; 13 nucleotides align to TRBD2. Losses at the gene ends were 3 bases for V and 8 bases for J; bases not matched to a gene: 8. The CDR3 runs 16 residues. Germline V CDR1 and CDR2: SGDLS, YYNGEE. Here the CDR3 DNA reads TGTGCCAGCAGCGAGGCCGGGACTAGCGGGATCGATGAGCAGTTCTTC. It codes for CASSEAGTSGIDEQFF. Using reference TRBV9 and TRBJ2-1 for the parts outside the CDR3, the full variable domain is DSGVTQTPKHLITATGQRVTLRCSPRSGDLSVYWYQQSLDQGLQFLIQYYNGEERAKGNILERFSAQQFPDLHSELNLSSLELGDSALYFCASSEAGTSGIDEQFFGPGTRLTVL.

The chain employs TRBV21-1 and TRBJ2-5; the table's D gene call, TRBD2, was not cross checked with the DNA. TRBV21-1 is termed a pseudogene. The CDR3 is 15 amino acids. Written as DNA, the CDR3 is TGTGCCAGCAGCATACTAGCGGAGAGGGAGGAGACCCAGTACTTC. As protein: CASSILAEREETQYF.

As for this clone: The identical CDR3 is also encoded by other nucleotide sequences in the sample. This rearrangement joins TRBV14 to TRBJ2-5; 7 bases align to TRBD2. Per germline, CDR1 SGHDN and CDR2 FVKESK. The CDR3 has 14 amino acids. J lost 5 bases, V lost 1 base, and 4 bases had no gene match. This CDR3 is CASSQGAGAETQYF. CDR3 nucleotide sequence: TGTGCCAGCAGCCAAGGCGCGGGAGCTGAGACCCAGTACTTC. Drawing the rest from reference TRBV14 and TRBJ2-5, the complete variable domain is EAGVTQFPSHSVIEKGQTVTLRCDPISGHDNLYWYRRVMGKEIKFLLHFVKESKQDESGMPNNRFLAERTGGTYSTLKVQPAELEDSGVYFCASSQGAGAETQYFGPGTRLLVL.

In its sample, this clone was seen a few times. Other DNA sequences in the same sample also yield this CDR3. This chain uses TRBV30 with TRBJ1-2; unclear D gene. V gave up 0 bases and J gave up 2 bases, with 10 bases separating them. Germline V CDR1 and CDR2: GTSNPN, SVGIG (reference sequence). The CDR3 runs to 14 residues. CDR3 region: CAWSVLGRNYGYTF. The CDR3 nucleotides read TGTGCCTGGAGTGTACTGGGCAGAAACTATGGCTACACCTTC.

A single count supports this clone. CDR3 coding DNA: TGTGCCAGCAGCCAGAACACCGGGGAGCTGTTTTTT. It codes for CASSQNTGELFF. This sequence joins TRBV9 and TRBJ2-2, with D unclear. From germline, CDR1 is SGDLS and CDR2 YYNGEE. Between the trimmed V and J ends, which lost 4 bases and 1 base, there was a span of 2 bases. The CDR3 sequence is 12 residues long.

The chain joins TRBV6-4 to TRBJ2-1, with 10 bases fitting TRBD1. The V gene's germline CDR1 is MRHNA and CDR2 SNTAGT. There are 14 residues in the CDR3. V dropped 4 bases and J dropped 10; count of bases not matched to a gene: 7. The CDR3 loop is CASSALGTGDEQFF. The CDR3 DNA follows: TGTGCCAGCAGTGCCCTCGGGACAGGGGACGAGCAGTTCTTC.

The chain uses TRBV6-1 and TRBJ2-2; TRBD1 is a possible D gene (6 bases). CDR1 and CDR2 (germline): MNHNS, SASEGT. The germline V and J ends were trimmed by 2 bases and 6 bases, with 10 bases remaining between them. The CDR3 contains 14 residues. The CDR3 protein is CASSESRGAGELFF. The DNA of the CDR3 is TGTGCCAGCAGTGAAAGCAGGGGCGCCGGGGAGCTGTTTTTT.

This clone came up once. This rearrangement joins TRBV27 to TRBJ2-2; D unresolved. This CDR3 has 13 residues. Germline V gene data show CDR1 as MNHEY and CDR2 as SMNVEV (reference sequence). V gave up 6 bases and J gave up 7 bases, with 12 bases separating them. The CDR3 loop is CASSPMRNGELFF. As DNA, the CDR3 is TGTGCCAGCAGCCCAATGAGGAACGGGGAGCTGTTTTTT.

This clone is a singleton in its sample. This sequence joins TRBV28 and TRBJ2-4; 8 positions agree with TRBD2. This CDR3 is 23 amino acids long. From germline, CDR1 is MDHEN and CDR2 SYDVKM. J lost 8 bases, V lost 5 bases, and 35 bases had no gene match. The CDR3 region is CASSPTGRTLSAGVRFTRDIQYF. For the CDR3, the DNA is TGTGCCAGCAGTCCTACGGGACGTACGCTATCAGCGGGAGTACGCTTTACTAGGGACATTCAGTACTTC.